This TCR beta chain comes out of a study of blood T cell repertoires in COVID-19. In the study overall: Collection of acute and convalescent COVID-19 samples took place in the United States, Italy and Spain. The cDNA or gDNA used as material had been derived from T cells, B-cell-depleted T cells, or PBMCs.

V lost 7 bases and J lost 0, with 16 bases in between. This CDR3 has 17 amino acids. Germline CDR1 and CDR2: MNHEY and SMNVEV (reference sequence). Profiling relied on immunoSEQ multiplex PCR, and the TCRdb table lists in-frame clones only, not all of them. The sample records 130,000 or so clones, over 70% being singletons. This clone was seen only a few times. The sequence came from a man between 45 and 60 years old with active COVID-19. The chain links TRBV27 to TRBJ1-6; no firm D call. The sample was peripheral blood. CDR3 nucleotide sequence: TGTGCCAGCAAGTCCTCACTTGCGGGCTCCTATAATTCACCCCTCCACTTT. Translation: CASKSSLAGSYNSPLHF.